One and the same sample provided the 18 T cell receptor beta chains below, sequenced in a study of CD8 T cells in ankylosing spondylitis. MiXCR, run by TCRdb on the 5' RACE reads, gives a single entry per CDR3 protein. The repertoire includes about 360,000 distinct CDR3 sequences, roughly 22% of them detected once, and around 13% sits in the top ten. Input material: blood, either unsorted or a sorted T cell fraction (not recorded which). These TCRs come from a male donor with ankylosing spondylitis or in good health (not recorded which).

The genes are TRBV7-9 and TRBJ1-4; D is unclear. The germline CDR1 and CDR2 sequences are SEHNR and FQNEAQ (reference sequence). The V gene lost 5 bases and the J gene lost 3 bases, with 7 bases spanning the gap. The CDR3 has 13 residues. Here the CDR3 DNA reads TGTGCCAGCAGCCCGAACCCTAATGAAAAACTGTTTTTT. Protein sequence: CASSPNPNEKLFF.

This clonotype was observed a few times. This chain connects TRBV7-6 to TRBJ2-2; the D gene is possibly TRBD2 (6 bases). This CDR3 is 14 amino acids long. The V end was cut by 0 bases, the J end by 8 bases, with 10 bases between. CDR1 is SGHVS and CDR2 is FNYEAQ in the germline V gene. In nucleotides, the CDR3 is TGTGCCAGCAGCTTAGCGGACTACAGGGGGGAGCTGTTTTTT. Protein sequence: CASSLADYRGELFF.

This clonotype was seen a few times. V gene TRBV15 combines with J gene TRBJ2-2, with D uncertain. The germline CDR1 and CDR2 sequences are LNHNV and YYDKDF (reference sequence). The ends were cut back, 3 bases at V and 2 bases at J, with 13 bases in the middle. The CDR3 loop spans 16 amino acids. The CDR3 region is CATSSVPVGNTGELFF. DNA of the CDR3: TGTGCCACCAGCAGTGTCCCCGTGGGAAACACCGGGGAGCTGTTTTTT. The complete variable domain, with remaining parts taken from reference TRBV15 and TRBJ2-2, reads DAMVIQNPRYQVTQFGKPVTLSCSQTLNHNVMYWYQQKSSQAPKLLFHYYDKDFNNEADTPDNFQSRRPNTSFCFLDIRSPGLGDTAMYLCATSSVPVGNTGELFFGEGSRLTVL.

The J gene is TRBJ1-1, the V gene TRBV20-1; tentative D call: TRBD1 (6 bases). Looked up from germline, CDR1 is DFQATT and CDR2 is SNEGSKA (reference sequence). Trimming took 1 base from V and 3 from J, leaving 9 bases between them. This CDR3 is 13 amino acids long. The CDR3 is CSARGAGDTEAFF. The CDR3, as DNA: TGCAGTGCTAGAGGGGCAGGGGACACTGAAGCTTTCTTT.

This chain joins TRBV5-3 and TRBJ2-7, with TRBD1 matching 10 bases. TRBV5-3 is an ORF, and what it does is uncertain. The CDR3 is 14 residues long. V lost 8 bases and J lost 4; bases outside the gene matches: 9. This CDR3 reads CASGPGTGVYEQYF. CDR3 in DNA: TGTGCCAGCGGCCCTGGGACAGGGGTGTACGAGCAGTACTTC.

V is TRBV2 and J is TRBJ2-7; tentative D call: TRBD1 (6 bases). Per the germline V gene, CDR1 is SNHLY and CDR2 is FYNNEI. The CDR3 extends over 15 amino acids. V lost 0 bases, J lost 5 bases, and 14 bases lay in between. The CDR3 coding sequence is TGTGCCAGCAGTGAAGCACAGGGATTCCTCGACGAGCAGTACTTC. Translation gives CASSEAQGFLDEQYF.

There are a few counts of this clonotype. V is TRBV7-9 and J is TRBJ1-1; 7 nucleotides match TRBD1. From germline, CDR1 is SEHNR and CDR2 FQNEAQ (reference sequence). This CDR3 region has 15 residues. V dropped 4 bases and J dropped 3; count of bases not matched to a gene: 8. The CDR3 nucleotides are TGTGCCAGCAGCTCACCGGGACAGATGGACACTGAAGCTTTCTTT. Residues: CASSSPGQMDTEAFF. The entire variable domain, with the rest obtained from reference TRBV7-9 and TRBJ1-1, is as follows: DTGVSQNPRHKITKRGQNVTFRCDPISEHNRLYWYRQTLGQGPEFLTYFQNEAQLEKSRLLSDRFSAERPKGSFSTLEIQRTEQGDSAMYLCASSSPGQMDTEAFFGQGTRLTVV.

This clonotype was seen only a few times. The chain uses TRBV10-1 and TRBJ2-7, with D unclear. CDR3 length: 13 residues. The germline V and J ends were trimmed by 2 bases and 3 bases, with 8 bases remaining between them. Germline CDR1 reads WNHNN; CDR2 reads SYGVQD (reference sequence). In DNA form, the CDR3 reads TGCGCCAGCAGTGAGGCCATTAGCTACGAGCAGTACTTC. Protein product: CASSEAISYEQYF.

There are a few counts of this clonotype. CDR3 nucleotides: TGTGCCAGCAGTTCCGGGACAGGGTTGTATCAGCCCCAGCATTTT. Encoded protein: CASSSGTGLYQPQHF. This chain links TRBV12-3 or TRBV12-4 with TRBJ1-5; 9 bases are a match to TRBD1. The junction had 6 bases not matched to a gene; V was cut back by 4 bases and J by 5 bases. The CDR3 extends over 15 amino acids.

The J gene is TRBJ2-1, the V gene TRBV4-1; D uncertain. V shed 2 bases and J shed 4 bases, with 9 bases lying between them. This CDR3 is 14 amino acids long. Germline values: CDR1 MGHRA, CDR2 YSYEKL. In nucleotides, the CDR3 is TGCGCCAGCAGCCAAAGTATCAGTTACAATGAGCAGTTCTTC. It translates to CASSQSISYNEQFF.

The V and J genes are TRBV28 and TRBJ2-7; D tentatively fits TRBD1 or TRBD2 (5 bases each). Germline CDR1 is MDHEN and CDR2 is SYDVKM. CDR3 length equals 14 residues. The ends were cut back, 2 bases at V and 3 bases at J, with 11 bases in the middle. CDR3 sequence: CASSLGGWSYEQYF. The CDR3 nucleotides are TGTGCCAGCAGTTTAGGGGGTTGGAGCTACGAGCAGTACTTC.

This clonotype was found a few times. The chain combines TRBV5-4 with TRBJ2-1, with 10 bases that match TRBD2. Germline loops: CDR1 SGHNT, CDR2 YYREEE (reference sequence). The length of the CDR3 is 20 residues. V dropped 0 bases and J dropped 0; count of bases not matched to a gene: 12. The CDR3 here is CASSLGISSGGDISYNEQFF. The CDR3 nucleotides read TGTGCCAGCAGCTTGGGGATATCTAGCGGGGGAGATATCTCCTACAATGAGCAGTTCTTC.

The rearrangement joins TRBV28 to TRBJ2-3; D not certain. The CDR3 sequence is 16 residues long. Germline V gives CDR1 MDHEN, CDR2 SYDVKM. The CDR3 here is CAYHHSPGSDLDTQYF. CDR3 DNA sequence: TGTGCTTACCACCATAGTCCAGGATCGGACCTGGATACGCAGTATTTT.

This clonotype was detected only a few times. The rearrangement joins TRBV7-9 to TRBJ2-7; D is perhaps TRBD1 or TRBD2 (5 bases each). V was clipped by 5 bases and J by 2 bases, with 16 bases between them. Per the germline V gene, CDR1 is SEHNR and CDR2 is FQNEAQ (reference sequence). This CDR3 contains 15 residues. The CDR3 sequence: CASSDSTGPPYEQYF. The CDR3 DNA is TGTGCCAGCAGCGATAGCACGGGACCGCCCTACGAGCAGTACTTC.

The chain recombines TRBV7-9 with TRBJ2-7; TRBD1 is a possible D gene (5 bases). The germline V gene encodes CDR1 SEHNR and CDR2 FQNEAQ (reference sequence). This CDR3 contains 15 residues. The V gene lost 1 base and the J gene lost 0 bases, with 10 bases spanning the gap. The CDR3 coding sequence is TGTGCCAGCAGCTTAGTACAGGCTCCCTCCTACGAGCAGTACTTC. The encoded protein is CASSLVQAPSYEQYF.

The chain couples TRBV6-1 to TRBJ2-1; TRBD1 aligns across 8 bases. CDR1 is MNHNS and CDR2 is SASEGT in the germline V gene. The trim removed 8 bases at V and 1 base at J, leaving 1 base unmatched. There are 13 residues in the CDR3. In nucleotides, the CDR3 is TGTGCCAGCGGACAGGGATCCTACAATGAGCAGTTCTTC. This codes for CASGQGSYNEQFF.

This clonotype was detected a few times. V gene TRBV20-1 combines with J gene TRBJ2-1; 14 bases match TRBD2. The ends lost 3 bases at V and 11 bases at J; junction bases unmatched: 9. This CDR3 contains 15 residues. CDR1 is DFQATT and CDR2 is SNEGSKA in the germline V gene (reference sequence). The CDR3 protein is CSASILTSGGAQQFF. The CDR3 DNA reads TGCAGTGCTAGTATCCTGACTAGCGGGGGGGCCCAGCAGTTCTTC.

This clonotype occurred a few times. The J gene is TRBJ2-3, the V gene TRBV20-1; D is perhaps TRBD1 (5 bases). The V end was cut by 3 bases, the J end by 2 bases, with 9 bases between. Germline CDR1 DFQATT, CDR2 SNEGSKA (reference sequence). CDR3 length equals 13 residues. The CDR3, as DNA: TGCAGTGCTAGGGCAGGGATCACAGATACGCAGTATTTT. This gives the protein CSARAGITDTQYF.